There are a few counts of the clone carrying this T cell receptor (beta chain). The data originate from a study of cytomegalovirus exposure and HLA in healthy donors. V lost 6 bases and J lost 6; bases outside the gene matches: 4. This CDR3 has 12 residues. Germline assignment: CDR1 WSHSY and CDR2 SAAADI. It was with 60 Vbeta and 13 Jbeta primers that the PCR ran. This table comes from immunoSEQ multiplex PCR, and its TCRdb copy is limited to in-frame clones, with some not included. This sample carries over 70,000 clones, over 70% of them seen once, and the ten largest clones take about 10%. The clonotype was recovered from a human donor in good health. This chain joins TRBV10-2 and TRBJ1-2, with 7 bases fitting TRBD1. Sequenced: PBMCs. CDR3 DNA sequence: TGCGCCAGCAGCGGACAGGCGCATGGCTACACCTTC. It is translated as CASSGQAHGYTF.